The 29 T cell receptor beta chains below were found in one sample sequenced in a study of blood T cell repertoires in COVID-19. Assay: immunoSEQ multiplex PCR; the TCRdb copy retains only in-frame clones and omits some. The table lists about 130,000 clones, roughly four fifths of them singletons. The specimen sequenced was peripheral blood. These receptor sequences come from a woman in her fifties or sixties with acute or convalescent COVID-19.

This clone is medium-sized. The chain has TRBV5-4 and TRBJ1-6, with D possibly being TRBD1 (5 bases). CDR1 is SGHNT, CDR2 YYREEE, per germline (reference sequence). This CDR3 region has 14 residues. Trimming left V 0 bases short and J 6 bases short, with 7 bases between. Written as DNA, the CDR3 is TGTGCCAGCAGCTTGGGACAGACTAATTCACCCCTCCACTTT. Amino acids: CASSLGQTNSPLHF.

V is TRBV7-2 and J is TRBJ1-5; no reliable D call. In germline, CDR1 is SGHTA, CDR2 FQGNSA. V shed 4 bases and J shed 4 bases, with 11 bases lying between them. The CDR3 loop spans 14 amino acids. CDR3 region: CASSSPLPNQPQHF. The DNA for the CDR3 is TGTGCCAGCAGCTCCCCCCTCCCTAATCAGCCCCAGCATTTT.

This chain connects TRBV5-6 to TRBJ1-6; 9 bases match TRBD1. The CDR3 has 15 residues. Germline CDR1 and CDR2: SGHDT and YYEEEE. V was pared by 4 bases and J by 10 bases, with 9 bases of the junction left unmatched. The CDR3 sequence is CASSRWGQGESPLHF. CDR3 DNA sequence: TGTGCCAGCAGCCGATGGGGACAGGGTGAATCACCCCTCCACTTT.

CDR3 loop: CASSYATGNYSPLHF. CDR3 DNA: TGTGCCAGCAGTTACGCGACAGGGAATTATTCACCCCTCCACTTT. V and J are TRBV6-5 and TRBJ1-6; 7 bases fit TRBD1. V trimming: 2 bases; J trimming: 8 bases; junction bases outside the gene matches: 6. Germline CDR1 and CDR2: MNHEY and SVGAGI. The CDR3 is 15 residues long.

This clone was detected only once. The V gene is TRBV19, the J gene TRBJ2-3, with 9 nucleotides matching TRBD1. V gave up 5 bases and J gave up 1 base; unmatched junction bases: 4. Germline V lookup: CDR1 LNHDA, CDR2 SQIVND (reference sequence). This CDR3 contains 15 residues. CDR3 DNA: TGTGCCAGTAGTTCCCGGGACAGGGGCACAGATACGCAGTATTTT. It yields the protein CASSSRDRGTDTQYF.

The rearrangement joins TRBV7-8 to TRBJ1-2; perhaps TRBD1 as D (6 bases). The CDR3 runs to 13 residues. The V gene's germline CDR1 is SGHVS and CDR2 FQNEAQ. V was shortened by 3 bases and J by 6 bases, with 11 bases between the two germline ends. This CDR3 is CASSLWGLDGYTF. The CDR3 DNA sequence: TGTGCCAGCAGCTTGTGGGGGCTTGATGGCTACACCTTC. Full variable domain (outside the CDR3, taken from reference TRBV7-8 and TRBJ1-2): GAGVSQSPRYKVAKRGQDVALRCDPISGHVSLFWYQQALGQGPEFLTYFQNEAQLDKSGLPSDRFFAERPEGSVSTLKIQRTQQEDSAVYLCASSLWGLDGYTFGSGTRLTVV.

The chain is built from TRBV2 and TRBJ1-1; TRBD1 is a possible D gene (6 bases). The CDR3 length is 14 residues. CDR1 and CDR2 from the germline V gene are SNHLY and FYNNEI. V was pared by 8 bases and J by 5 bases, with 18 bases between. The CDR3 spells CASGGPGVGTEAFF. CDR3 bases: TGTGCCAGCGGGGGCCCTGGGGTCGGGACTGAAGCTTTCTTT.

The chain recombines TRBV20-1 with TRBJ2-7; D gene uncertain. The CDR3 contains 11 residues. The V and J ends lost 3 bases and 6 bases respectively, with 9 bases between them. Germline loops: CDR1 DFQATT, CDR2 SNEGSKA (reference sequence). DNA for the CDR3: TGCAGTGCTAGTGACCAGATCGAGCAGTACTTC. Amino acid sequence: CSASDQIEQYF.

The J gene is TRBJ2-1, the V gene TRBV19, with a weak D call TRBD1 (6 bases). The CDR3 covers 15 residues. Germline CDR1 LNHDA, CDR2 SQIVND (reference sequence). V lost 3 bases, J lost 0 bases, and 9 bases lay in between. The CDR3: CASSIDRSSYNEQFF. The CDR3 coding sequence is TGTGCCAGTAGTATCGACAGGAGCTCCTACAATGAGCAGTTCTTC.

The chain employs TRBV28 and TRBJ1-1; 10 nucleotides line up with TRBD1. CDR1 MDHEN and CDR2 SYDVKM come from the germline V gene. With 7 bases clipped from V and 5 bases from J, the junction kept 7 bases outside the gene matches. The CDR3 runs 14 residues. The CDR3 sequence is CASISGQGETEAFF. In nucleotides, the CDR3 is TGTGCCAGCATAAGCGGACAGGGGGAAACTGAAGCTTTCTTT. Looking up the rest from reference TRBV28 and TRBJ1-1 gives the full variable domain: DVKVTQSSRYLVKRTGEKVFLECVQDMDHENMFWYRQDPGLGLRLIYFSYDVKMKEKGDIPEGYSVSREKKERFSLILESASTNQTSMYLCASISGQGETEAFFGQGTRLTVV.

The V gene is TRBV3-1 (or the pseudogene TRBV3-2), the J gene TRBJ2-2, with no clear D. CDR1 is LGHDT, CDR2 YNNKEL, per germline (reference sequence). The ends were cut back, 4 bases at V and 0 bases at J, with 3 bases in the middle. The CDR3 spans 13 residues. The CDR3 nucleotides are TGTGCCAGCAGCCCGTCGAACACCGGGGAGCTGTTTTTT. The encoded protein is CASSPSNTGELFF.

The chain recombines TRBV13 with TRBJ1-4, with 7 bases lining up with TRBD1. This CDR3 has 14 residues. The junction had 1 base not matched to a gene; V was cut back by 0 bases and J by 6 bases. Germline V CDR1 and CDR2: PRHDT, FYEKMQ (reference sequence). CDR3 region: CASSLGTGDEKLFF. CDR3 coding DNA: TGTGCCAGCAGCTTAGGCACAGGGGATGAAAAACTGTTTTTT. The whole variable domain, filled in from reference TRBV13 and TRBJ1-4, reads AAGVIQSPRHLIKEKRETATLKCYPIPRHDTVYWYQQGPGQDPQFLISFYEKMQSDKGSIPDRFSAQQFSDYHSELNMSSLELGDSALYFCASSLGTGDEKLFFGSGTQLSVL.

The chain combines TRBV12-3 or TRBV12-4 with TRBJ2-5; D possibly corresponds to TRBD1 (6 bases). Trimming stripped 6 bases from V and 5 bases from J, with 13 bases between. This CDR3 comprises 13 residues. The CDR3 DNA reads as TGTGCCAGCAGCTTTGCTACAGGGGAGACCCAGTACTTC. Residues: CASSFATGETQYF.

Only one count was recorded for this clone. The chain employs TRBV4-1 and TRBJ2-3; 7 bases map to TRBD1. The CDR3 covers 16 residues. Germline values: CDR1 MGHRA, CDR2 YSYEKL. Unmatched junction bases numbered 12, after V lost 5 bases and J lost 4 bases. Here the CDR3 reads CASSTRQGRDSDTQYF. CDR3 DNA: TGCGCCAGCAGCACTCGACAGGGAAGAGATTCAGATACGCAGTATTTT.

As regards this clone: At the DNA level, this CDR3 is encoded by other sequences in the same sample as well. The chain has TRBV3-1 (or the pseudogene TRBV3-2) and TRBJ1-2, with a tentative D call TRBD1 (5 bases). CDR1 is LGHDT, CDR2 YNNKEL, per germline (reference sequence). Between the trimmed V and J ends, which lost 2 bases and 7 bases, there was a span of 5 bases. This CDR3 is built from 11 residues. The CDR3 coding sequence is TGTGCCAGCAGCCAAAGGGGTGGCTACACCTTC. Translation gives CASSQRGGYTF.

The chain has TRBV6-2 or TRBV6-3 and TRBJ1-1; D gene ambiguous. This CDR3 is built from 18 residues. Germline V lookup: CDR1 MNHEY, CDR2 SVGEGT. Trimming removed 6 bases from V and 1 base from J, with 24 bases in between. Here the CDR3 reads CASSPGSSITNKNTEAFF. In DNA, the CDR3 is TGTGCCAGCAGCCCCGGGTCCTCGATTACCAACAAGAACACTGAAGCTTTCTTT.

The chain employs TRBV4-1 and TRBJ1-5, with a tentative D call TRBD1 (5 bases). The CDR3 totals 15 residues. V was cut by 3 bases and J by 2 bases, with 11 bases left in between. Germline-derived CDR1 and CDR2 are MGHRA and YSYEKL. The CDR3 DNA is TGCGCCAGCAGCCATCTAGGGGTCGGCAATCAGCCCCAGCATTTT. Its translation is CASSHLGVGNQPQHF.

This clone has just a few counts. This CDR3 is CASSLGSGYTF. The CDR3, as DNA: TGCGCCAGCAGCTTGGGGAGTGGCTACACCTTC. The chain carries TRBV5-1 and TRBJ1-2; no clear D. This CDR3 is 11 amino acids long. Germline values: CDR1 SGHRS, CDR2 YFSETQ. V dropped 0 bases and J dropped 7 bases, with 4 bases sitting between them. The variable domain in full, with the rest retrieved from reference TRBV5-1 and TRBJ1-2, is KAGVTQTPRYLIKTRGQQVTLSCSPISGHRSVSWYQQTPGQGLQFLFEYFSETQRNKGNFPGRFSGRQFSNSRSEMNVSTLELGDSALYLCASSLGSGYTFGSGTRLTVV.

The CDR3 bases are TGTGCCAGCAGCTCCAGACAGGGGTATCAGCCCCAGCATTTT. This gives the protein CASSSRQGYQPQHF. This chain connects TRBV7-2 to TRBJ1-5; 8 positions match TRBD1. CDR1 is SGHTA and CDR2 is FQGNSA in the germline V gene. Germline trimming cut 4 bases from V and 5 bases from J; bases unmatched to any gene: 4. This CDR3 is 14 amino acids long.

The J gene is TRBJ1-5, the V gene TRBV28, with D unclear. Germline V gene lookup returns CDR1 MDHEN and CDR2 SYDVKM. The CDR3 extends over 16 amino acids. The V end was cut by 2 bases, the J end by 4 bases, with 15 bases between. In DNA, the CDR3 is TGTGCCAGCAGTTTACCCACCTCGCCTCGGAATCAGCCCCAGCATTTT. Its protein is CASSLPTSPRNQPQHF.

This chain uses TRBV9 with TRBJ2-6; D not resolved. This CDR3 has 15 amino acids. Germline V gene sequence: CDR1 SGDLS, CDR2 YYNGEE. V lost 0 bases and J 3 bases, leaving 7 bases between the germline ends. The CDR3 DNA follows: TGTGCCAGCAGCGTAGTCACGGGTGGGGCCAACGTCCTGACTTTC. It encodes CASSVVTGGANVLTF.

Here the CDR3 DNA reads TGTGCCACCCGCCGGGTTAACTATGGCTACACCTTC. Encoded protein: CATRRVNYGYTF. This sequence joins TRBV2 and TRBJ1-2; D call uncertain. V gave up 10 bases and J gave up 1 base, with 10 bases separating them. Germline V CDR1 and CDR2: SNHLY, FYNNEI. The CDR3 is 12 amino acids.

This clone occurred once. The chain links TRBV10-1 to TRBJ1-1; a weak D match, TRBD1 (5 bases). The V gene lost 0 bases and the J gene lost 8 bases, with 10 bases spanning the gap. This CDR3 has 13 residues. Germline V gives CDR1 WNHNN, CDR2 SYGVQD (reference sequence). This CDR3 reads CASSESDRTEAFF. DNA for the CDR3: TGCGCCAGCAGTGAGTCCGATAGGACAGAAGCTTTCTTT.

This clone was seen more than once but under ten times. This chain joins TRBV5-8 and TRBJ1-5; D ambiguous. The CDR3 runs 15 residues. V was clipped by 4 bases and J by 5 bases, with 16 bases between them. Germline CDR1 and CDR2: SGHTS and YDEGEE. The CDR3 region is CASSLGTARDQPQHF. CDR3 DNA sequence: TGTGCCAGCAGCCTTGGAACGGCCCGGGATCAGCCCCAGCATTTT.

The chain joins TRBV5-4 to TRBJ2-2; D might be TRBD1 (5 bases). CDR3 length equals 16 residues. The germline gives CDR1 SGHNT, CDR2 YYREEE (reference sequence). The V end was cut by 0 bases, the J end by 4 bases, with 13 bases between. The CDR3 coding sequence is TGTGCCAGCAGCTTGGGGGGCCAGGGAAGCACCGGGGAGCTGTTTTTT. This sequence encodes CASSLGGQGSTGELFF.

This chain connects TRBV5-5 to TRBJ1-2; the D gene is possibly TRBD1 (6 bases). There are 15 residues in the CDR3. Germline V gene lookup returns CDR1 SGHKS and CDR2 YYEKEE (reference sequence). Trimming took off 4 bases at V and 2 bases at J, with 15 bases between the two ends. CDR3 amino acids: CASSPEPTGNYGYTF. CDR3 DNA sequence: TGTGCCAGCAGCCCAGAACCTACAGGGAACTATGGCTACACCTTC.

The rearrangement uses TRBV5-3 and TRBJ2-3; 14 positions agree with TRBD2. TRBV5-3 is treated as an ORF (open reading frame) with a function not yet certain. V was pared by 1 base and J by 5 bases, with 9 bases of the junction left unmatched. This CDR3 is 18 amino acids long. The CDR3 loop reads CARSLLGTSGGGGDTQYF. The CDR3 region has the DNA TGTGCCAGAAGCTTGTTGGGGACTAGCGGGGGCGGAGGAGATACGCAGTATTTT.

Only a few counts were recorded for this clone. The chain carries TRBV18 and TRBJ1-4; 9 bases align to TRBD1. V shed 4 bases, J shed 7 bases, and the junction held 7 bases outside the gene matches. CDR1 KGHSH and CDR2 LQKENI come from the germline V gene. The CDR3 runs 15 residues. The CDR3: CASSRTGGAGEKLFF. The DNA of the CDR3 is TGTGCCAGCTCACGTACAGGGGGCGCGGGTGAAAAACTGTTTTTT.

The chain uses TRBV24-1 and TRBJ2-3, with D tentatively TRBD2 (6 bases). V was clipped by 2 bases and J by 3 bases, with 17 bases between them. This CDR3 contains 17 residues. CDR1 is KGHDR, CDR2 SFDVKD, per germline. The CDR3 DNA follows: TGTGCCACCAGTGATTCAACGTCAATTCGGGGGACAGATACGCAGTATTTT. This translates into CATSDSTSIRGTDTQYF.